What follows are 10 T cell receptor beta chains derived from one specimen sequenced in a study of siplizumab effects on memory and regulatory T cells. Using immunoSEQ multiplex PCR, the repertoire was profiled, and TCRdb retains in-frame clones only, with some absent. Of about 60,000 clones listed, around four fifths were seen once; the top ten hold 3% to 4%. Sequencing input: memory CD4+ T cells sorted from blood. The receptors here all came from a human donor in good health.

The chain carries TRBV6-5 and TRBJ1-5; D unresolved. CDR3 length: 11 residues. CDR1 is MNHEY, CDR2 SVGAGI, per germline. V was trimmed by 8 bases and J by 4 bases, leaving 6 bases between them. The CDR3 protein is CASATNQPQHF. The CDR3 DNA reads as TGTGCCAGCGCAACGAATCAGCCCCAGCATTTT.

J is TRBJ2-5 and V is TRBV10-1; 8 positions match TRBD1. The J call may be faulty, since TRBJ2-7 better matches the DNA end. Germline V gene sequence: CDR1 WNHNN, CDR2 SYGVQD (reference sequence). The CDR3 contains 12 residues. The DNA of the CDR3 is TGCGCCACCTCGGACAGGGCCTACGAGCAGTACTTC. It specifies CATSDRAYEQYF.

V is TRBV2 and J is TRBJ2-7; 10 bases map to TRBD1. J was trimmed by 4 bases and V by 6 bases; bases with no gene match: 6. The CDR3 spans 14 residues. From germline, CDR1 is SNHLY and CDR2 FYNNEI. The CDR3 DNA is TGTGCCAGCAGAGGGGGGACAGGGGATTACGAGCAGTACTTC. This gives the protein CASRGGTGDYEQYF.

The rearrangement links TRBV28 to TRBJ2-1, with D maybe TRBD1 (6 bases). Trimming shortened V by 2 bases and J by 4 bases, and 12 bases separated the two germline ends. The CDR3 runs to 15 residues. Looked up from germline, CDR1 is MDHEN and CDR2 is SYDVKM. The CDR3 region is CASSLGSQGYNEQFF. In DNA, the CDR3 is TGTGCCAGCAGTTTAGGTAGTCAGGGGTACAATGAGCAGTTCTTC.

In DNA, the CDR3 is TGTGCCAGCAGCCCAGGCTCTAGCGGGGGGGTTCTGGAGACCCAGTACTTC. As protein: CASSPGSSGGVLETQYF. V usage is TRBV9 and J usage is TRBJ2-5; TRBD2 agrees at 12 bases. The germline V gene has CDR1 SGDLS and CDR2 YYNGEE. J was trimmed by 5 bases and V by 4 bases; bases with no gene match: 12. This CDR3 is 17 amino acids long.

This chain uses TRBV5-1 with TRBJ2-3; perhaps TRBD1 as D (6 bases). CDR1 and CDR2 from the germline V gene are SGHRS and YFSETQ. The V end was cut by 3 bases, the J end by 5 bases, with 10 bases between. CDR3 length: 13 amino acids. The CDR3 DNA is TGCGCCAGCAGCTGGCCAGGGGAAGATACGCAGTATTTT. Residues: CASSWPGEDTQYF.

The chain joins TRBV6-5 to TRBJ1-3, with D unresolved. This CDR3 has 14 residues. Trimming took 6 bases from V and 1 from J, leaving 10 bases between them. CDR1 is MNHEY and CDR2 is SVGAGI in the germline V gene. The CDR3 region has the DNA TGTGCCAGCAGAGACCAATATTCTGGAAACACCATATATTTT. Its protein is CASRDQYSGNTIYF.

This chain connects TRBV28 to TRBJ1-5; tentative D call: TRBD1 (5 bases). The CDR3 consists of 16 residues. From germline, CDR1 is MDHEN and CDR2 SYDVKM. V was trimmed by 8 bases and J by 0 bases, leaving 17 bases between them. CDR3 DNA sequence: TGTGCCAGCCCACCGGGAGGGACCTATAGCAATCAGCCCCAGCATTTT. Protein sequence: CASPPGGTYSNQPQHF.

This sequence joins TRBV11-2 and TRBJ1-1; D may be TRBD1 (6 bases). With 2 bases removed from V and 4 bases from J, the gap between germline ends came to 23 bases. This CDR3 region has 18 residues. Germline V gives CDR1 SGHAT, CDR2 FQNNGV. This CDR3 is CASSLRGPGNMRVTEAFF. CDR3 nucleotides: TGTGCCAGCAGCTTACGGGGGCCAGGGAACATGAGGGTCACTGAAGCTTTCTTT. Supplemented by reference TRBV11-2 and TRBJ1-1, the full variable domain reads EAGVAQSPRYKIIEKRQSVAFWCNPISGHATLYWYQQILGQGPKLLIQFQNNGVVDDSQLPKDRFSAERLKGVDSTLKIQPAKLEDSAVYLCASSLRGPGNMRVTEAFFGQGTRLTVV.

The chain joins TRBV14 to TRBJ2-3; the D is unclear. Trimming left V 1 base short and J 6 bases short, with 23 bases between. Germline assignment: CDR1 SGHDN and CDR2 FVKESK. There are 18 residues in the CDR3. DNA for the CDR3: TGTGCCAGCAGCCAAGTAGCCAGTAGGTTCGGCTCCATGGATACGCAGTATTTT. Translated, it gives CASSQVASRFGSMDTQYF.